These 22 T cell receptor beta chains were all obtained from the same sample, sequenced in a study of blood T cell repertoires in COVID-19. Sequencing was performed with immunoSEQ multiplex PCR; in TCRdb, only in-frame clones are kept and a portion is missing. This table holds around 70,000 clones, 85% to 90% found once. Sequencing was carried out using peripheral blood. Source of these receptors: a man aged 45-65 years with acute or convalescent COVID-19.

The CDR3 DNA follows: TGTGCCAGTAGATCCGGCGGGAGGCTTGAGACCCAGTACTTC. Amino acid sequence: CASRSGGRLETQYF. This chain connects TRBV19 to TRBJ2-5, with 8 bases identical to TRBD2. With V trimmed by 6 bases and J by 5 bases, 8 bases remained unmatched. Germline loops: CDR1 LNHDA, CDR2 SQIVND (reference sequence). This CDR3 is built from 14 residues.

The CDR3, as DNA: TGTGCCAGCAGCCAGTCGGGACAGGGGCTAGAGACCCAGTACTTC. As protein: CASSQSGQGLETQYF. The rearrangement joins TRBV13 to TRBJ2-5; 10 nucleotides line up with TRBD1. J lost 4 bases, V lost 5 bases, and 7 bases had no gene match. The CDR3 extends over 15 amino acids. CDR1 is PRHDT, CDR2 FYEKMQ, per germline (reference sequence).

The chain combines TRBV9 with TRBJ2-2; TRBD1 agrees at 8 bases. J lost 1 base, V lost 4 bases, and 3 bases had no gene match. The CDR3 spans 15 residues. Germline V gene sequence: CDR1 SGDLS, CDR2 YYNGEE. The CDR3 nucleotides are TGTGCCAGCAGCCACGGACAGGGGAACACCGGGGAGCTGTTTTTT. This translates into CASSHGQGNTGELFF.

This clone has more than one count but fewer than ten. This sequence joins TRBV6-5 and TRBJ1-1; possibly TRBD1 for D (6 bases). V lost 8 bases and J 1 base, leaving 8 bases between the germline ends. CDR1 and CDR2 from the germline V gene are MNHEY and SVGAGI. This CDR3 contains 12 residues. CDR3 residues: CASETGNTEAFF. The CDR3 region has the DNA TGTGCCAGCGAGACAGGGAACACTGAAGCTTTCTTT.

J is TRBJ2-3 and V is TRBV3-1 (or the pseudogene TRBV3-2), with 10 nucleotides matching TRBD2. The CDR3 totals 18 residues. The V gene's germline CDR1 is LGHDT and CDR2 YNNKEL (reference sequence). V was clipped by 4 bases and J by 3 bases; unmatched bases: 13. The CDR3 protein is CASSPEERGGFSTDTQYF. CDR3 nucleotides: TGTGCCAGCAGCCCCGAGGAGCGGGGGGGCTTTAGTACAGATACGCAGTATTTT.

The CDR3 sequence is CASSLGTAGNTIYF. The CDR3 DNA reads TGTGCCAGCAGCTTAGGGACAGCCGGAAACACCATATATTTT. The rearrangement links TRBV7-9 to TRBJ1-3, with D perhaps TRBD1 (6 bases). CDR1 is SEHNR and CDR2 is FQNEAQ in the germline V gene (reference sequence). The CDR3 extends over 14 amino acids. Trimming pared 1 base from V and 4 bases from J, leaving 8 bases between.

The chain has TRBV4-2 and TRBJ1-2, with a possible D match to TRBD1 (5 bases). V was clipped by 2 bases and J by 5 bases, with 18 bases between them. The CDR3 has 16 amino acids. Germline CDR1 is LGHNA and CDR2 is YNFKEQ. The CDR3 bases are TGTGCCAGCAGCCAAAGGCAGGTCCTCGGGGGTTATGGCTACACCTTC. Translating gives CASSQRQVLGGYGYTF.

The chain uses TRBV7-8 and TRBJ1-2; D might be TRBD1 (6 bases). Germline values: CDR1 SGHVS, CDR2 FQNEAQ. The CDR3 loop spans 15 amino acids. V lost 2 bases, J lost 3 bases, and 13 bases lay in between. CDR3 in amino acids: CASSLRAGDHYGYTF. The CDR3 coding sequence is TGTGCCAGCAGCTTAAGAGCAGGGGATCACTATGGCTACACCTTC.

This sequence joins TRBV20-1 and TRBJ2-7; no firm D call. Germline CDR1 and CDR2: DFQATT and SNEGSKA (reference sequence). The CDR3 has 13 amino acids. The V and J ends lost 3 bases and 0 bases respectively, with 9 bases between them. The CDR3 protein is CSASPSVSYEQYF. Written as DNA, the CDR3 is TGCAGTGCTAGTCCTAGTGTCTCCTACGAGCAGTACTTC.

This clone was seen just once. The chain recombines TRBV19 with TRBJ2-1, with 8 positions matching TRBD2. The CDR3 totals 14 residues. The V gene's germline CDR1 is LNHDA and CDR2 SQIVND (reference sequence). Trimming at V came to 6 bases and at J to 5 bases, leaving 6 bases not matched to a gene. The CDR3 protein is CASRHSGINNEQFF. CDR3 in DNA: TGTGCCAGTAGGCATAGCGGGATCAACAATGAGCAGTTCTTC. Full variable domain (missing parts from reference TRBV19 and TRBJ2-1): DGGITQSPKYLFRKEGQNVTLSCEQNLNHDAMYWYRQDPGQGLRLIYYSQIVNDFQKGDIAEGYSVSREKKESFPLTVTSAQKNPTAFYLCASRHSGINNEQFFGPGTRLTVL.

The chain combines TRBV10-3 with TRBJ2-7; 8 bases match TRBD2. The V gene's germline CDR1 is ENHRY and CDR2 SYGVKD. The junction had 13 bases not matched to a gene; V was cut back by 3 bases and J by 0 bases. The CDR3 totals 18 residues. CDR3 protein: CAISDPGGRRQSSYEQYF. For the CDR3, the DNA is TGTGCCATCAGTGATCCGGGAGGGCGGAGACAAAGCTCCTACGAGCAGTACTTC.

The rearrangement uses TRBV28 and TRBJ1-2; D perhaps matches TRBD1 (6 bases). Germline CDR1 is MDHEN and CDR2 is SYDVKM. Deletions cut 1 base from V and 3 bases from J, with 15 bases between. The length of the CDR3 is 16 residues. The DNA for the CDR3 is TGTGCCAGCAGTTTATTTGCAGGGGAGCTTCACTATGGCTACACCTTC. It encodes CASSLFAGELHYGYTF.

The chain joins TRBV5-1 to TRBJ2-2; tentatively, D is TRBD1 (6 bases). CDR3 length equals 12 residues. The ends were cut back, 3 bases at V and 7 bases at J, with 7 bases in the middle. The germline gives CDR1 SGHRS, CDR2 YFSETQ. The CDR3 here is CASSWDNGELFF. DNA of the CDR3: TGCGCCAGCAGCTGGGACAACGGGGAGCTGTTTTTT.

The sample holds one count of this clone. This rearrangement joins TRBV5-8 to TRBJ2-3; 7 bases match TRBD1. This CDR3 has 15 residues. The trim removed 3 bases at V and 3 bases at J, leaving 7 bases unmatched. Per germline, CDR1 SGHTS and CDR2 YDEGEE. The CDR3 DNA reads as TGTGCCAGCAGCTCCCTCAGGGGGTCTACAGATACGCAGTATTTT. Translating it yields CASSSLRGSTDTQYF.

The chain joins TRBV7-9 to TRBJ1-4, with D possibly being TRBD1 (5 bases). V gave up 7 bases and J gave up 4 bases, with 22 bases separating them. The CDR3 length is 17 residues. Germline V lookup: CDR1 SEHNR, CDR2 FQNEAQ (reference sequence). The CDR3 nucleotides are TGTGCCAGCATAAGGACTACCATGACAGTCCGTAATGAAAAACTGTTTTTT. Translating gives CASIRTTMTVRNEKLFF.

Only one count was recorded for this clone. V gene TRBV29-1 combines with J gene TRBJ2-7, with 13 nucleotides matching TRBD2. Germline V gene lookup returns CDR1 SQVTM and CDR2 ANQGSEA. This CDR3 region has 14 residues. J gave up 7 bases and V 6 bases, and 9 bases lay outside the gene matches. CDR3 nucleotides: TGCAGCGTCGAGAGGAGACTAGCGGGGGGAGAGCAGTACTTC. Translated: CSVERRLAGGEQYF.

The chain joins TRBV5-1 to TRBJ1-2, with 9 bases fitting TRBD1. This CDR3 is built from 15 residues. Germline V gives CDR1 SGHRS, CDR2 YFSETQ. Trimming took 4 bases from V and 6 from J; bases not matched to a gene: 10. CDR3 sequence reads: CASSGRDREGNGYTF. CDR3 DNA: TGCGCCAGCAGCGGACGGGACAGGGAGGGGAATGGCTACACCTTC.

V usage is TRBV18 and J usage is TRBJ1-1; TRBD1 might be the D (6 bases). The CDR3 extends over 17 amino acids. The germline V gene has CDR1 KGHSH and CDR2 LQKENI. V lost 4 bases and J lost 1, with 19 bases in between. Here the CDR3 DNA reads TGTGCCAGCTCACGGACAGTTTCCATCATCTCGAACACTGAAGCTTTCTTT. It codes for CASSRTVSIISNTEAFF.

The CDR3 DNA is TGTGCCAGCAGCTTACGACAGGGTGTGAACACTGAAGCTTTCTTT. Translation: CASSLRQGVNTEAFF. This rearrangement joins TRBV7-8 to TRBJ1-1, with 7 bases lining up with TRBD1. The CDR3 has 15 residues. Germline values: CDR1 SGHVS, CDR2 FQNEAQ. Trimming took 2 bases from V and 0 from J; bases not matched to a gene: 3.

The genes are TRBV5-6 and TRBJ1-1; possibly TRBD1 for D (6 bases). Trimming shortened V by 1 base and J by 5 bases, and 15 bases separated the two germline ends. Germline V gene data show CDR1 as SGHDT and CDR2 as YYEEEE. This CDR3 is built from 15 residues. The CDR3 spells CASSLSGARKTEAFF. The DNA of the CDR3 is TGTGCCAGCAGCTTGTCAGGGGCGCGTAAAACTGAAGCTTTCTTT.

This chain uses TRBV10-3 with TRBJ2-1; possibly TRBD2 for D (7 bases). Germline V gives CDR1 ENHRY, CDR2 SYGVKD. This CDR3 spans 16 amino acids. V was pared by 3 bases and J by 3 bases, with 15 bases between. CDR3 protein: CAISEGGRAFYNEQFF. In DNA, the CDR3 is TGTGCCATCAGTGAAGGGGGGAGGGCCTTCTACAATGAGCAGTTCTTC.

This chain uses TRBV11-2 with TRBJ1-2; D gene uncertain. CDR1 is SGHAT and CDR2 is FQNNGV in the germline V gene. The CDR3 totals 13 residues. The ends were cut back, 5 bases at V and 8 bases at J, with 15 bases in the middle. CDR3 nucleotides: TGTGCCAGCAGCCTCCAGGCGGGGTTGGGCTACACCTTC. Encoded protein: CASSLQAGLGYTF.